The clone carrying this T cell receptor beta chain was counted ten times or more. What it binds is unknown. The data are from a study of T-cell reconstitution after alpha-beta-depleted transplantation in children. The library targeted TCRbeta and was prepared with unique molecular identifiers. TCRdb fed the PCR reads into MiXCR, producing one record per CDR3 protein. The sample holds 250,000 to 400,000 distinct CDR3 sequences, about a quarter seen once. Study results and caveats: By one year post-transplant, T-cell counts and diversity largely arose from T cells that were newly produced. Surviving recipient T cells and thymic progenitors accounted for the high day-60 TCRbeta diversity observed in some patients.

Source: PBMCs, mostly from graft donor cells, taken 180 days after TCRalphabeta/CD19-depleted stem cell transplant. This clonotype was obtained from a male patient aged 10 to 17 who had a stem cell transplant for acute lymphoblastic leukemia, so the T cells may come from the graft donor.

The CDR3 DNA sequence: TGTGCCAGCAGTTGGGCGGGACTAAGCTCCTACGAGCAGTACTTC. Protein sequence: CASSWAGLSSYEQYF. The rearrangement links TRBV27 to TRBJ2-7, with 7 bases matching TRBD2. The J segment lost 0 bases and the V segment lost 4 bases, leaving 6 bases of the junction unmatched. The CDR3 is made up of 15 amino acids. Germline CDR1 and CDR2: MNHEY and SMNVEV (reference sequence).